Below, 27 T cell receptor beta chains from the same sample are listed, as sequenced in a study of Ad26.COV2.S vaccination and SARS-CoV-2 variants. This sample's treatment: around 19 received Ad26.COV2.S at low or high dose, single or two shots; roughly five received placebo; per-sample allocation not given. It was on day 63 after the first vaccine or placebo injection that samples were taken. The table came from immunoSEQ multiplex PCR; TCRdb's copy has only in-frame clones and leaves some out. The table shows fewer than 900,000 clones, with roughly 90% occurring only once. Sequenced material: peripheral blood, taken in a trial of Ad26.COV2.S vaccine versus placebo. These receptors were taken from a person aged 18-65 years who received the Ad26.COV2.S COVID-19 vaccine or a placebo.

This chain links TRBV3-1 (or the pseudogene TRBV3-2) with TRBJ2-3, with 9 bases lining up with TRBD1. In germline, CDR1 is LGHDT, CDR2 YNNKEL (reference sequence). This CDR3 has 13 residues. V shed 5 bases, J shed 5 bases, and the junction held 2 bases outside the gene matches. In DNA form, the CDR3 reads TGTGCCAGCAGCGGGACAGGGCAAGATACGCAGTATTTT. Its protein is CASSGTGQDTQYF.

The chain recombines TRBV11-2 with TRBJ2-1, with D possibly being TRBD2 (6 bases). This CDR3 is built from 15 residues. Trimming removed 3 bases from V and 9 bases from J, with 18 bases in between. The germline CDR1 and CDR2 sequences are SGHAT and FQNNGV. The CDR3 loop is CASSFGSFGVGEQFF. The CDR3 coding sequence is TGTGCCAGCAGCTTCGGGAGCTTCGGGGTCGGTGAGCAGTTCTTC.

The rearrangement uses TRBV7-6 and TRBJ1-3; the D is unclear. Trimming shortened V by 5 bases and J by 0 bases, and 11 bases separated the two germline ends. Germline lookup yields CDR1 SGHVS and CDR2 FNYEAQ. The CDR3 contains 15 residues. In DNA form, the CDR3 reads TGTGCCAGCAGCCCCCGGGCTGGCTCTGGAAACACCATATATTTT. Translated: CASSPRAGSGNTIYF. Supplemented by reference TRBV7-6 and TRBJ1-3, the full variable domain reads GAGVSQSPRYKVTKRGQDVALRCDPISGHVSLYWYRQALGQGPEFLTYFNYEAQQDKSGLPNDRFSAERPEGSISTLTIQRTEQRDSAMYRCASSPRAGSGNTIYFGEGSWLTVV.

V usage is TRBV4-2 and J usage is TRBJ2-1; 7 nucleotides align to TRBD1. Germline loops: CDR1 LGHNA, CDR2 YNFKEQ. CDR3 size: 14 residues. V was clipped by 1 base and J by 3 bases; unmatched bases: 0. CDR3 sequence: CASSQGTGYNEQFF. The CDR3 DNA is TGTGCCAGCAGCCAAGGGACAGGCTACAATGAGCAGTTCTTC.

V gene TRBV24-1 combines with J gene TRBJ2-3; 9 bases line up with TRBD2. Germline V CDR1 and CDR2: KGHDR, SFDVKD. The trim removed 1 base at V and 1 base at J, leaving 8 bases unmatched. The CDR3 contains 18 residues. The CDR3 loop is CATSDFRASGIGTDTQYF. CDR3 bases: TGTGCCACCAGTGATTTTAGAGCTAGCGGGATAGGCACAGATACGCAGTATTTT.

V gene TRBV11-2 combines with J gene TRBJ2-7; unclear D gene. The V end was cut by 5 bases, the J end by 6 bases, with 20 bases between. Germline CDR1 is SGHAT and CDR2 is FQNNGV. The CDR3 spans 15 residues. The chain's CDR3 is CASSPLTPPIREQYF. The CDR3 coding sequence is TGTGCCAGCAGCCCATTAACCCCACCTATTCGCGAGCAGTACTTC.

As concerns this clone: Additional DNA sequences in this sample encode the identical CDR3. This rearrangement joins TRBV6-1 to TRBJ1-1; D is unclear. CDR1 MNHNS and CDR2 SASEGT come from the germline V gene. With 2 bases removed from V and 1 base from J, the gap between germline ends came to 5 bases. The CDR3 contains 13 residues. Here the CDR3 reads CASSERRNTEAFF. The CDR3 region has the DNA TGTGCCAGCAGTGAAAGACGGAACACTGAAGCTTTCTTT.

Remarks on this clone: The sample has other DNA sequences that encode this CDR3 too. This sequence joins TRBV7-9 and TRBJ2-5; unclear D gene. CDR1 is SEHNR, CDR2 FQNEAQ, per germline (reference sequence). The CDR3 is 13 residues long. V was trimmed by 3 bases and J by 4 bases, leaving 9 bases between them. CDR3: CASSFGLGETQYF. For the CDR3, the DNA is TGTGCCAGCAGCTTCGGCTTGGGAGAGACCCAGTACTTC.

The chain couples TRBV4-3 to TRBJ2-2, with unresolved D. Germline V gene data show CDR1 as LGHNA and CDR2 as YSLEER. V was cut by 1 base and J by 9 bases, with 9 bases left in between. The CDR3 contains 13 residues. CDR3 loop: CASSQAQRRELFF. DNA of the CDR3: TGCGCCAGCAGCCAAGCCCAGAGGCGGGAGCTGTTTTTT.

The gene calls are TRBV29-1 and TRBJ1-2; D is unresolved. From germline, CDR1 is SQVTM and CDR2 ANQGSEA. Trimming removed 2 bases from V and 4 bases from J, with 14 bases in between. CDR3 length: 14 residues. CDR3 residues: CSVEYGLIFYGYTF. The DNA of the CDR3 is TGCAGCGTTGAATATGGACTGATTTTCTATGGCTACACCTTC.

The chain is built from TRBV5-1 and TRBJ2-6, with D tentatively TRBD1 (6 bases). In germline, CDR1 is SGHRS, CDR2 YFSETQ. The CDR3 sequence is 16 residues long. V was cut by 2 bases and J by 3 bases, with 12 bases left in between. The CDR3 reads CASSLYTGSGANVLTF. As DNA, the CDR3 is TGCGCCAGCAGCTTATACACAGGGAGTGGGGCCAACGTCCTGACTTTC.

The count of this clone is one. J is TRBJ1-6 and V is TRBV11-2; no firm D call. Germline V gene lookup returns CDR1 SGHAT and CDR2 FQNNGV. The germline V and J ends were trimmed by 3 bases and 14 bases, with 17 bases remaining between them. CDR3 length: 14 amino acids. CDR3 protein: CASSFGTVNLSLHF. CDR3 DNA: TGTGCCAGCAGCTTCGGTACAGTAAATTTGTCCCTCCACTTT.

The chain has TRBV5-1 and TRBJ2-1, with 7 bases that match TRBD1. The V and J ends lost 2 bases and 3 bases, in that order; junction bases with no gene match: 5. CDR3 size: 15 residues. Germline-derived CDR1 and CDR2 are SGHRS and YFSETQ. The CDR3 bases are TGCGCCAGCAGCTTTTCAGGGGGTAACTACAATGAGCAGTTCTTC. It translates to CASSFSGGNYNEQFF.

The chain joins TRBV6-2 or TRBV6-3 to TRBJ2-3, with 11 bases aligning to TRBD2. Trimming took 5 bases from V and 1 from J; bases not matched to a gene: 5. This CDR3 is 16 amino acids long. The germline V gene encodes CDR1 MNHEY and CDR2 SVGEGT. CDR3 in DNA: TGTGCCAGCAGTATCCCGACTAGCGGGGGCACAGATACGCAGTATTTT. Translating it yields CASSIPTSGGTDTQYF.

The chain combines TRBV7-9 with TRBJ1-6, with D unresolved. Germline V gene sequence: CDR1 SEHNR, CDR2 FQNEAQ (reference sequence). V was pared by 5 bases and J by 7 bases, with 12 bases between. The CDR3 is 14 residues long. The CDR3 loop reads CASSMDLVNSPLHF. CDR3 coding DNA: TGTGCCAGCAGCATGGATTTGGTAAATTCACCCCTCCACTTT.

The V gene is TRBV28, the J gene TRBJ2-3, with a weak D call TRBD1 (6 bases). Deletions cut 4 bases from V and 1 base from J, with 15 bases between. This CDR3 has 16 residues. CDR1 and CDR2 (germline): MDHEN, SYDVKM. The CDR3 reads CASSSPLQGRTDTQYF. The CDR3, as DNA: TGTGCCAGCAGTTCCCCCCTCCAGGGGCGCACAGATACGCAGTATTTT.

The V and J genes are TRBV7-2 and TRBJ1-6; no clear D. The CDR3 extends over 12 amino acids. Deletions cut 5 bases from V and 7 bases from J, with 6 bases between. Germline V gene data show CDR1 as SGHTA and CDR2 as FQGNSA. CDR3 in amino acids: CASSELNSPLHF. CDR3 bases: TGTGCCAGCAGCGAGTTAAATTCACCCCTCCACTTT. The full variable domain, its missing parts supplied by reference TRBV7-2 and TRBJ1-6, is GAGVSQSPSNKVTEKGKDVELRCDPISGHTALYWYRQSLGQGLEFLIYFQGNSAPDKSGLPSDRFSAERTGGSVSTLTIQRTQQEDSAVYLCASSELNSPLHFGNGTRLTVT.

The chain employs TRBV18 and TRBJ2-7; TRBD1 or TRBD2 may be the D gene (5 bases each). The CDR3 is made up of 15 amino acids. Looked up from germline, CDR1 is KGHSH and CDR2 is LQKENI. V lost 5 bases and J 7 bases, leaving 21 bases between the germline ends. The CDR3 is CASSSLRRVPGEQYF. The CDR3 DNA reads TGTGCCAGCTCATCTTTGCGCAGGGTCCCGGGGGAGCAGTACTTC.

J is TRBJ1-1 and V is TRBV2; D is unclear. The ends were cut back, 7 bases at V and 6 bases at J, with 9 bases in the middle. This CDR3 comprises 11 residues. Germline V gives CDR1 SNHLY, CDR2 FYNNEI. CDR3 amino acids: CASNRAAEAFF. The CDR3 bases are TGTGCCAGCAACCGTGCGGCTGAAGCTTTCTTT.

V is TRBV2 and J is TRBJ2-5; 10 bases are a match to TRBD1. Germline V gene data show CDR1 as SNHLY and CDR2 as FYNNEI. V gave up 10 bases and J gave up 4 bases; unmatched junction bases: 18. The CDR3 has 17 amino acids. The CDR3 DNA is TGTGCCACCCAAAGCGGGACAGGGGTCATTGGAAGAGAGACCCAGTACTTC. This gives the protein CATQSGTGVIGRETQYF.

This chain uses TRBV11-3 with TRBJ2-6; D unresolved. The CDR3 spans 14 residues. The V end lost 3 bases, the J end lost 4 bases, and 7 bases lay between the germline ends. Per the germline V gene, CDR1 is SGHNT and CDR2 is YENEEA. CDR3 DNA sequence: TGTGCCAGCAGCTTCGGCTTCGGGGCCAACGTCCTGACTTTC. Translation: CASSFGFGANVLTF.

The chain recombines TRBV7-8 with TRBJ1-1, with D possibly being TRBD1 (5 bases). Trimming took off 0 bases at V and 6 bases at J, with 14 bases between the two ends. CDR1 and CDR2 from the germline V gene are SGHVS and FQNEAQ. The CDR3 has 15 residues. The CDR3 coding sequence is TGTGCCAGCAGCTTAGCGACGGGACTCGGGGCTGAAGCTTTCTTT. Translated: CASSLATGLGAEAFF.

The chain joins TRBV7-6 to TRBJ2-1; perhaps TRBD2 as D (6 bases). Trimming removed 3 bases at V and 10 bases at J, with 13 bases between. Per the germline V gene, CDR1 is SGHVS and CDR2 is FNYEAQ. This CDR3 is built from 13 residues. The CDR3 region is CASSFTSTKEQFF. The CDR3 bases are TGTGCCAGCAGCTTTACTAGCACGAAAGAGCAGTTCTTC.

The chain recombines TRBV27 with TRBJ2-2; the D is unclear. Trimming left V 6 bases short and J 6 bases short, with 8 bases between. In germline, CDR1 is MNHEY, CDR2 SMNVEV (reference sequence). This CDR3 has 12 residues. In nucleotides, the CDR3 is TGTGCCAGCAGACTCTCCGCCGGGGAGCTGTTTTTT. Translated, it gives CASRLSAGELFF.

This CDR3 is CAIGRPNQPQHF. CDR3 DNA sequence: TGTGCCATCGGACGGCCCAATCAGCCCCAGCATTTT. The chain recombines TRBV27 with TRBJ1-5; unclear D gene. Trimming removed 10 bases from V and 3 bases from J, with 10 bases in between. The length of the CDR3 is 12 residues. Germline assignment: CDR1 MNHEY and CDR2 SMNVEV (reference sequence).

This chain joins TRBV10-3 and TRBJ1-2; 10 positions match TRBD1. The germline V gene encodes CDR1 ENHRY and CDR2 SYGVKD. After removal of 2 bases from V and 2 bases from J, the junction contained 5 bases not matched to a gene. The CDR3 contains 16 residues. CDR3 sequence: CAISEGQGVGNYGYTF. The CDR3 DNA reads as TGTGCCATCAGTGAGGGACAGGGGGTAGGAAACTATGGCTACACCTTC.

V and J are TRBV6-6 and TRBJ1-2; 9 bases are shared with TRBD1. CDR3 length equals 14 residues. Germline assignment: CDR1 MNHNY and CDR2 SVGAGI (reference sequence). V shed 5 bases, J shed 8 bases, and the junction held 9 bases outside the gene matches. The DNA of the CDR3 is TGTGCCAGCAGTCTTTCCGGGACAGGGTTGGGCTACACCTTC. Protein: CASSLSGTGLGYTF.